This T cell receptor (beta chain) is drawn from a study of T cell responses to AZD1222 COVID-19 vaccine. A word on this clone: Its antigen is undetermined.

Study results and caveats: Donors were largely white British and mainly female; clonal diversity was possibly underestimated.

Assay: immunoSEQ multiplex PCR; the TCRdb copy retains only in-frame clones and omits some. Among 100,000 to 150,000 clones listed, 90% were seen once. The germline V gene has CDR1 LGHDT and CDR2 YNNKEL (reference sequence). Germline trimming cut 4 bases from V and 4 bases from J; bases unmatched to any gene: 6. The CDR3 is made up of 14 amino acids. The sequences come from peripheral blood, collected on day 0 of AZD1222 vaccination. V and J are TRBV3-1 (or the pseudogene TRBV3-2) and TRBJ2-7, with 8 bases fitting TRBD1. The clonotype was recovered from an adult in good health. The CDR3 DNA reads as TGTGCCAGCAGCCGTCGGACAGGGCAATACGAGCAGTACTTC. It is translated as CASSRRTGQYEQYF.